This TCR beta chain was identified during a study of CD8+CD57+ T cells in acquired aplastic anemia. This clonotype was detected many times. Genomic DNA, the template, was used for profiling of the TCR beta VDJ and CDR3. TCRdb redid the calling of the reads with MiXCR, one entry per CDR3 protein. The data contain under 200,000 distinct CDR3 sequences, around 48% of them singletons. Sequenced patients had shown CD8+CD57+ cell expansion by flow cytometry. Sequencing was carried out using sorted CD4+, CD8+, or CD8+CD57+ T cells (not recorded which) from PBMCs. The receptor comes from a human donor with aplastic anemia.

The CDR3 spells CASSQRGGPRTDTQYF. DNA for the CDR3: TGTGCCAGCAGCCAAAGGGGGGGACCTCGCACAGATACGCAGTATTTT. This chain links TRBV7-9 with TRBJ2-3; maybe TRBD2 (7 bases). V lost 5 bases and J lost 1, with 16 bases in between. The germline V gene has CDR1 SEHNR and CDR2 FQNEAQ (reference sequence). The length of the CDR3 is 16 residues.